This T cell receptor beta chain was obtained from a study of blood T cell repertoires in COVID-19 (TCRdb year 2020). As for the study more broadly: Collaborator samples came from the United States, Italy and Spain and covered acute and convalescent phases of COVID-19. The prospective study material was composed of cDNA or gDNA derived from T cells, B-cell-depleted T cells, or PBMCs. The dataset comprised deeply sampled blood TCRbeta repertoires from subjects exposed to, actively infected with, or recovered from COVID-19. The repertoires were released in a freely available public database meant as a resource for research on the immune response to SARS-CoV-2. Samples came from the ongoing ImmuneRACE study (first 160 participants) plus 1,254 subjects from 6 global collaborators. Sample metadata almost always included a de-identified subject ID, COVID-19 status, age in years and sex. Where available, HLA class I and class II types were taken from metadata supplied by the sample provider and were not determined by assay-based typing. Here is what the overall study found, with its caveats: The amount of clinical and demographic metadata varied by source and participant and was provided uncurated.

TCRbeta CDR3 regions were amplified from genomic DNA using the immunoSEQ Assay, a bias-controlled multiplex PCR. The original methods were these. The number of nucleated cells in each sample was estimated from the amplification of reference gene primers within the assay. To quantify the absolute abundance of each unique TCRbeta CDR3 rearrangement, sequence reads were collapsed and filtered. For each sample, productive Simpson clonality was calculated as the square root of Simpson's diversity index across productive rearrangements. TCRdb's version of the immuneACCESS table is confined to in-frame rearrangements and falls short of the full clone set. An unresolved V gene accounts for under half of the shortfall where checked; the remainder is of unknown origin. From that table come the V and J calls and clone size; the DNA was used to work out D and trimming. The sample includes roughly 120,000 clones, with over 60% observed a single time. The ten largest clones add up to 4% to 5.5% of the sample.

On this clone itself: Which antigen it targets is not known. No qualities accompany the bases; no much larger clone lies one base away.

The trim is 10 bases for V and 4 bases for J, with a gap of 17 bases between the germline ends. CDR1 and CDR2, looked up from the germline V gene, are ENHRY and SYGVKD. From cysteine to phenylalanine, the CDR3 is 14 amino acids long. Here the CDR3 DNA is all that survives: 42 bases in frame from base 1. Each collaborating institution followed its own protocols to collect whole blood in K2EDTA tubes. For TCRbeta analysis, collaborators shipped samples in one of three forms: frozen whole blood, isolated PBMCs, or DNA extracted from either of those sample types. This receptor was taken from a human donor in a cohort sampled during active or convalescent COVID-19. In this chain, TRBV10-3 is recombined with TRBJ1-5; TRBD1 is a weak D gene call, 5 bases matching. Specimen: peripheral blood. The nucleotide sequence reads as follows: TGTGCCACAAAATTGGGGCTTGGGAATCAGCCCCAGCATTTT. This yields the protein CATKLGLGNQPQHF.